This T cell receptor (beta chain) was recorded in a study of T cells after yellow fever vaccination. Making TCR cDNA involved 5'RACE template switching, which added UMIs and a universal primer site. MiXCR, run by TCRdb on the 5' RACE reads, gives a single entry per CDR3 protein. The sample consists of approximately 300,000 distinct CDR3 sequences, around a tenth of them appearing once. This clonotype was seen many times. Its antigen is currently unknown. Study-level results: Highly abundant clonotypes carried over from the bulk population could end up in FACS-sorted repertoires as contaminants. It was a small share of clonotypes that appeared in both CD4 and CD8 compartments. Primary-vaccination clones mostly resurfaced post-booster (just under 98% CD4, approximately 90% CD8).

The sequenced sample was CD4+ T cells sorted from PBMCs, obtained 45 days after the yellow fever booster vaccination. The sequence derives from a man in his late teens or twenties who received the YFV17D yellow fever vaccine.

The DNA of the CDR3 is TGTGCCAGCACTCCGGGGGGCGCAAGGGGCTTCACAGATACGCAGTATTTT. It is translated as CASTPGGARGFTDTQYF. The chain carries TRBV6-2 or TRBV6-3 and TRBJ2-3; weak D call: TRBD2 (7 bases). This CDR3 has 17 residues. Germline V gene data show CDR1 as MNHEY and CDR2 as SVGEGT. Trimming removed 7 bases from V and 2 bases from J, with 22 bases in between.